The 27 T cell receptor beta chains presented below share a single source sample, sequenced in a study of blood T cells in healthy people across ages. A second PCR of about 6 to 11 cycles used a sample-barcoded 5' primer and a J-beta primer mix. TCRdb processed the 5' RACE reads anew with MiXCR; each CDR3 protein has one entry. The sample comprises around 690,000 distinct CDR3 sequences, about 54% of which are singletons, and about two fifths rests with the top ten. The sequencing input was blood. Receptors originate from a man aged 60 to 69 in good health.

This clonotype has just a few counts. The chain employs TRBV10-3 and TRBJ2-5, with no clear D. The germline V and J ends were trimmed by 4 bases and 7 bases, with 13 bases remaining between them. Germline V CDR1 and CDR2: ENHRY, SYGVKD. CDR3 size: 13 residues. The CDR3 protein is CAISGVSKGTQYF. For the CDR3, the DNA is TGTGCCATCAGTGGTGTTAGCAAAGGGACCCAGTACTTC.

V gene TRBV6-6 combines with J gene TRBJ1-2, with 7 bases lining up with TRBD1. Germline CDR1 reads MNHNY; CDR2 reads SVGAGI (reference sequence). The CDR3 contains 14 residues. V lost 2 bases to trimming and J lost 7 bases; unmatched junction nucleotides: 7. DNA of the CDR3: TGTGCCAGCAGTTACGTTCAGGGGGAGGGTGGCTACACCTTC. It translates to CASSYVQGEGGYTF.

This chain joins TRBV5-5 and TRBJ2-1, with 7 bases that match TRBD1. The CDR3 is 14 amino acids. CDR1 SGHKS and CDR2 YYEKEE come from the germline V gene (reference sequence). Trimming cost V 6 bases and J 5 bases; bases outside gene matches: 8. This CDR3 reads CASTPTGYNNEQFF. CDR3 coding DNA: TGTGCCAGCACCCCGACAGGGTACAACAATGAGCAGTTCTTC.

This chain joins TRBV20-1 and TRBJ2-3; 9 nucleotides align to TRBD2. The CDR3 contains 13 residues. Germline-derived CDR1 and CDR2 are DFQATT and SNEGSKA (reference sequence). The ends lost 6 bases at V and 6 bases at J; junction bases unmatched: 7. As DNA, the CDR3 is TGCAGTGCGGGACTAGCAGGCCGGGATACGCAGTATTTT. Its protein is CSAGLAGRDTQYF.

This rearrangement joins TRBV2 to TRBJ2-5; TRBD2 matches 9 bases. The J segment lost 11 bases and the V segment lost 3 bases, leaving 13 bases of the junction unmatched. Germline assignment: CDR1 SNHLY and CDR2 FYNNEI. CDR3 size: 15 residues. The DNA for the CDR3 is TGTGCCAGCAGTGAGGAAGCGGGGGGCTCCGGTGAGCAGTACTTC. It translates to CASSEEAGGSGEQYF.

The gene calls are TRBV29-1 and TRBJ2-6, with 8 positions matching TRBD1. V was pared by 5 bases and J by 4 bases, with 4 bases of the junction left unmatched. CDR3 length: 14 amino acids. Germline V lookup: CDR1 SQVTM, CDR2 ANQGSEA. The DNA of the CDR3 is TGCAGCGTTCGGCAGGGGGCCGGGGCCAACGTCCTGACTTTC. Its protein product is CSVRQGAGANVLTF.

The V and J genes are TRBV10-3 and TRBJ2-7, with 10 bases lining up with TRBD2. The CDR3 is 14 residues long. Germline trimming cut 4 bases from V and 4 bases from J; bases unmatched to any gene: 4. CDR1 ENHRY and CDR2 SYGVKD come from the germline V gene. The DNA for the CDR3 is TGTGCCATCAGTGGGCTAGCGGGGGAGTACGAGCAGTACTTC. This codes for CAISGLAGEYEQYF.

The J gene is TRBJ1-2, the V gene TRBV24-1, with 7 bases lining up with TRBD1. Unmatched junction bases numbered 5, after V lost 9 bases and J lost 5 bases. Germline assignment: CDR1 KGHDR and CDR2 SFDVKD. The CDR3 runs to 12 residues. The CDR3 spells CATSQGPYGYTF. In nucleotides, the CDR3 is TGTGCCACCTCACAGGGGCCTTATGGCTACACCTTC.

This chain joins TRBV6-5 and TRBJ2-1; 8 positions agree with TRBD1. The CDR3 consists of 16 residues. Germline V gene lookup returns CDR1 MNHEY and CDR2 SVGAGI. V shed 2 bases, J shed 6 bases, and the junction held 9 bases outside the gene matches. This CDR3 is CASSYVPDRGGNEQFF. The CDR3 DNA follows: TGTGCCAGCAGTTACGTCCCAGACAGGGGCGGCAATGAGCAGTTCTTC.

The chain carries TRBV5-1 and TRBJ2-2, with D uncertain. The V and J ends lost 4 bases and 4 bases respectively, with 5 bases between them. The germline gives CDR1 SGHRS, CDR2 YFSETQ. CDR3 size: 12 residues. CDR3 DNA sequence: TGCGCCAGCAGCACATCCACCGGGGAGCTGTTTTTT. Translated: CASSTSTGELFF.

The V and J genes are TRBV4-2 and TRBJ2-2; 7 bases line up with TRBD1. CDR3 length equals 15 residues. Germline CDR1 LGHNA, CDR2 YNFKEQ. J gave up 0 bases and V 7 bases, and 5 bases lay outside the gene matches. CDR3 DNA: TGTGCCAGCACCGAAGACAGGGCGAACACCGGGGAGCTGTTTTTT. Encoded protein: CASTEDRANTGELFF.

V is TRBV5-1 and J is TRBJ1-6, with 11 positions matching TRBD1. CDR1 and CDR2 (germline): SGHRS, YFSETQ. The CDR3 is made up of 15 amino acids. The junction had 5 bases not matched to a gene; V was cut back by 4 bases and J by 8 bases. CDR3 protein: CASSPGQGEYSPLHF. The CDR3 DNA follows: TGCGCCAGCAGCCCGGGACAGGGGGAATATTCACCCCTCCACTTT.

The CDR3: CATSDFNGREQFF. As DNA, the CDR3 is TGTGCCACCAGTGATTTCAACGGCAGGGAGCAGTTCTTC. The chain is built from TRBV24-1 and TRBJ2-1; D remains unclear. CDR3 length equals 13 residues. Deletions cut 1 base from V and 10 bases from J, with 10 bases between. Per germline, CDR1 KGHDR and CDR2 SFDVKD.

The V and J genes are TRBV5-1 and TRBJ1-2; possible D gene TRBD1, 5 bases. The CDR3 covers 15 residues. Germline CDR1 and CDR2: SGHRS and YFSETQ. Trimming removed 0 bases at V and 3 bases at J, with 12 bases between. The CDR3 here is CASSLDTDTYYGYTF. The DNA of the CDR3 is TGCGCCAGCAGCTTGGACACGGACACCTACTATGGCTACACCTTC.

V and J are TRBV4-2 and TRBJ1-4; 7 bases line up with TRBD1. The CDR3 covers 16 residues. CDR1 is LGHNA, CDR2 YNFKEQ, per germline. With V trimmed by 2 bases and J by 3 bases, 6 bases remained unmatched. CDR3 in amino acids: CASSQPPGTANEKLFF. The CDR3 DNA sequence: TGTGCCAGCAGCCAACCACCCGGGACAGCTAATGAAAAACTGTTTTTT.

This clonotype has a handful of counts. V usage is TRBV6-1 and J usage is TRBJ2-1, with D possibly matching TRBD2 (6 bases). V shed 7 bases and J shed 7 bases, with 29 bases lying between them. Germline CDR1 and CDR2: MNHNS and SASEGT. The CDR3 loop spans 18 amino acids. The CDR3 sequence is CASKRSQGGASNWNEQFF. The DNA of the CDR3 is TGTGCCAGCAAAAGATCGCAGGGCGGGGCCTCCAATTGGAATGAGCAGTTCTTC.

This chain links TRBV20-1 with TRBJ2-7; 8 bases are a match to TRBD1. Trimming removed 0 bases from V and 4 bases from J; junction bases left unmatched: 8. There are 15 residues in the CDR3. Germline lookup yields CDR1 DFQATT and CDR2 SNEGSKA (reference sequence). CDR3 in amino acids: CSARDQRTGNYEQYF. CDR3 nucleotide sequence: TGCAGTGCTAGAGATCAAAGGACAGGGAATTACGAGCAGTACTTC.

The sample holds a few counts of this clonotype. This chain links TRBV29-1 with TRBJ2-1, with D possibly being TRBD1 (6 bases). V lost 4 bases to trimming and J lost 6 bases, with 13 bases between them. Germline V gene lookup returns CDR1 SQVTM and CDR2 ANQGSEA. CDR3 length: 13 residues. CDR3 amino acids: CSVVQGVSNEQFF. CDR3 in DNA: TGCAGCGTTGTACAGGGTGTGAGCAATGAGCAGTTCTTC.

The chain recombines TRBV7-7 with TRBJ2-7; 14 nucleotides agree with TRBD2. Germline CDR1 and CDR2: SSHAT and FNYEAQ (reference sequence). This CDR3 region has 14 residues. V shed 5 bases, J shed 10 bases, and the junction held 7 bases outside the gene matches. CDR3 bases: TGTGCCAGCAGCCAGACTAGCGGGGGGGCGGCCCAGTACTTC. Protein sequence: CASSQTSGGAAQYF.

The chain joins TRBV3-1 to TRBJ2-7; D uncertain. The end of the DNA fits TRBJ2-5 better, so the J call may be wrong. The length of the CDR3 is 12 residues. From germline, CDR1 is LGHDT and CDR2 YNNKEL (reference sequence). The CDR3 DNA sequence: TGTGCCAGCGGCTCCTTACCGGAGACCCAGTACTTC. Amino acids: CASGSLPETQYF.

The genes are TRBV7-6 and TRBJ2-1; 7 bases are shared with TRBD1. This CDR3 is built from 13 residues. After removal of 6 bases from V and 7 bases from J, the junction contained 6 bases not matched to a gene. Germline-derived CDR1 and CDR2 are SGHVS and FNYEAQ. The CDR3 DNA sequence: TGTGCCAGCAGTGCCAGGGGGAGAAATGAGCAGTTCTTC. It is translated as CASSARGRNEQFF.

This clonotype has a handful of counts. V gene TRBV3-1 combines with J gene TRBJ1-5; D uncertain. The V gene's germline CDR1 is LGHDT and CDR2 YNNKEL (reference sequence). V shed 8 bases and J shed 0 bases, with 17 bases lying between them. The CDR3 has 16 residues. In DNA, the CDR3 is TGTGCCAGCTTTTGCCCACCGCGTTATAGCAATCAGCCCCAGCATTTT. It specifies CASFCPPRYSNQPQHF. Full variable domain (missing parts from reference TRBV3-1 and TRBJ1-5): DTAVSQTPKYLVTQMGNDKSIKCEQNLGHDTMYWYKQDSKKFLKIMFSYNNKELIINETVPNRFSPKSPDKAHLNLHINSLELGDSAVYFCASFCPPRYSNQPQHFGDGTRLSIL.

This clonotype was recorded a few times. The rearrangement uses TRBV20-1 and TRBJ2-3; TRBD2 matches 11 bases. In germline, CDR1 is DFQATT, CDR2 SNEGSKA (reference sequence). V was pared by 6 bases and J by 2 bases, with 7 bases of the junction left unmatched. The CDR3 is 15 amino acids. The CDR3 loop reads CSAQTSGGYTDTQYF. DNA of the CDR3: TGCAGTGCCCAAACTAGCGGGGGATACACAGATACGCAGTATTTT.

This clonotype was seen a handful of times. This chain connects TRBV12-3 or TRBV12-4 to TRBJ1-6; perhaps TRBD1 as D (6 bases). CDR3 length equals 13 residues. V was trimmed by 5 bases and J by 9 bases, leaving 11 bases between them. DNA of the CDR3: TGTGCCAGCAGTCCCTGGACAGTTTCACCCCTCCACTTT. Its protein product is CASSPWTVSPLHF.

The CDR3 nucleotides read TGTGCCAGCAGCTCCCTAGCGGGGGGGAACAATGAGCAGTTCTTC. This translates into CASSSLAGGNNEQFF. The chain joins TRBV7-2 to TRBJ2-1; 12 positions agree with TRBD2. The length of the CDR3 is 15 residues. V gave up 4 bases and J gave up 5 bases; unmatched junction bases: 3. Looked up from germline, CDR1 is SGHTA and CDR2 is FQGNSA. The entire variable domain, with the rest obtained from reference TRBV7-2 and TRBJ2-1, is as follows: GAGVSQSPSNKVTEKGKDVELRCDPISGHTALYWYRQSLGQGLEFLIYFQGNSAPDKSGLPSDRFSAERTGGSVSTLTIQRTQQEDSAVYLCASSSLAGGNNEQFFGPGTRLTVL.

The sample holds a few counts of this clonotype. V usage is TRBV7-2 and J usage is TRBJ2-5; 8 nucleotides align to TRBD2. Germline lookup yields CDR1 SGHTA and CDR2 FQGNSA. The CDR3 contains 14 residues. J lost 2 bases, V lost 7 bases, and 6 bases had no gene match. In nucleotides, the CDR3 is TGTGCCAGCAACACGGGGGGGCGACAAGAGACCCAGTACTTC. This translates into CASNTGGRQETQYF.

The chain couples TRBV27 to TRBJ2-3, with 9 bases aligning to TRBD1. Germline CDR1 MNHEY, CDR2 SMNVEV (reference sequence). The CDR3 loop spans 14 amino acids. The V segment lost 6 bases and the J segment 8 bases; nucleotides outside the gene matches: 9. The CDR3, as DNA: TGTGCCAGCAGCCCTACCCGACAGGGGGGTACGCAGTATTTT. This encodes CASSPTRQGGTQYF.